The present T cell receptor beta chain was sequenced within a study of T cell responses to AZD1222 COVID-19 vaccine. Study findings and constraints: None of the repertoires were sampled until the peak T cell response had passed. Possibly, clonal diversity was underestimated; donors were largely white British and included more females.

Trimming cost V 1 base and J 5 bases, with 15 bases left between them. Germline CDR1 SGHKS, CDR2 YYEKEE (reference sequence). The CDR3 consists of 15 residues. TCRdb's table, derived via immunoSEQ multiplex PCR, lists solely in-frame clones and lacks some. This table holds under 150,000 clones, over 75% found once. With respect to this clone: The antigen remains unidentified.

V and J are TRBV5-5 and TRBJ1-1; D is uncertain. The clonotype originates from an adult in good health. Sequencing used peripheral blood, obtained on day 0 of AZD1222 vaccination. The CDR3, as DNA: TGTGCCAGCAGCTTGACCCCTACGACAAGGACTGAAGCTTTCTTT. The encoded protein is CASSLTPTTRTEAFF.